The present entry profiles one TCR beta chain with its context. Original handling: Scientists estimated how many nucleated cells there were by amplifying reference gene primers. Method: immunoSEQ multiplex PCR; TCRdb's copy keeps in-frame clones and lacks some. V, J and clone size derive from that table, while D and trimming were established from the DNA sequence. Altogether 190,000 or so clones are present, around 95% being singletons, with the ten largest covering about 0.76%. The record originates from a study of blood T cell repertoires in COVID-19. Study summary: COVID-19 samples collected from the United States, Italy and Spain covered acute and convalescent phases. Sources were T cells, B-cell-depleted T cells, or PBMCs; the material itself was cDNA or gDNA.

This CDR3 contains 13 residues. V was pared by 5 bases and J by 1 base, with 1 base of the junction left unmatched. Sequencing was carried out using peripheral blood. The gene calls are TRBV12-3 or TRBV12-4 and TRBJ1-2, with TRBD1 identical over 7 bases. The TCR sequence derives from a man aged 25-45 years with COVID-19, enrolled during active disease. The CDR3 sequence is CASSTGVNYGYTF. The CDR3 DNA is TGTGCCAGCAGTACAGGGGTTAACTATGGCTACACCTTC.